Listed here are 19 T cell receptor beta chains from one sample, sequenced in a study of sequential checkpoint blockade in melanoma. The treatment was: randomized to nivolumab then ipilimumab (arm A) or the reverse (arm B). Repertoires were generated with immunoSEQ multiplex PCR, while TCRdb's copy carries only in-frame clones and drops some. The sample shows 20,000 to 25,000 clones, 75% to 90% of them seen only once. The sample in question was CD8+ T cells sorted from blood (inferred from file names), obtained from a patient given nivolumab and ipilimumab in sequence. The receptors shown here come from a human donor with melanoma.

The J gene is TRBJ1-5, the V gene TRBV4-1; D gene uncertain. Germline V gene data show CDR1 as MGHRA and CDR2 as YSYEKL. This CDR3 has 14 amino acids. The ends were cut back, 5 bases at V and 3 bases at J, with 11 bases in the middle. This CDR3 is CASSSRQINQPQHF. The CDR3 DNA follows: TGCGCCAGCAGCTCCAGACAAATCAATCAGCCCCAGCATTTT.

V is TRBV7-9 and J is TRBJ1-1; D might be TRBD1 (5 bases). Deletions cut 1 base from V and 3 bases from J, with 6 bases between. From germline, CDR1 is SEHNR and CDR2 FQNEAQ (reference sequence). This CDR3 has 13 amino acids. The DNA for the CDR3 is TGTGCCAGCAGCTTAGGGGACTACACTGAAGCTTTCTTT. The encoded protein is CASSLGDYTEAFF.

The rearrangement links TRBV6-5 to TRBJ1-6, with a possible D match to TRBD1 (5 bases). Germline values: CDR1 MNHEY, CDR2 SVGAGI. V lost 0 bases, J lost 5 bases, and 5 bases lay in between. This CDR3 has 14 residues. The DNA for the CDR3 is TGTGCCAGCAGTTACTCAGGGGATAATTCACCCCTCCACTTT. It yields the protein CASSYSGDNSPLHF.

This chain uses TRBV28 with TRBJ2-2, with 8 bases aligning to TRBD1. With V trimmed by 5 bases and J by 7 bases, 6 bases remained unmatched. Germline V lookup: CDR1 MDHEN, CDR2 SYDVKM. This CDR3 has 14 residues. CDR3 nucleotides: TGTGCCAGCAGTCTCCAGGGGGCGGACGGGGAGCTGTTTTTT. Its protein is CASSLQGADGELFF.

CDR3 sequence reads: CASSYPGQGHEQYF. DNA for the CDR3: TGTGCCAGCAGTTACCCAGGACAGGGCCACGAGCAGTACTTC. The J gene is TRBJ2-7, the V gene TRBV6-5, with TRBD1 matching 8 bases. The CDR3 consists of 14 residues. The ends lost 2 bases at V and 5 bases at J; junction bases unmatched: 5. Germline loops: CDR1 MNHEY, CDR2 SVGAGI.

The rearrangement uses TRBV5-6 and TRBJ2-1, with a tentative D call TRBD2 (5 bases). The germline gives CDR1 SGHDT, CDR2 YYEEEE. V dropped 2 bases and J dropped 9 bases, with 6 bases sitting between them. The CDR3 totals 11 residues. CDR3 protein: CASSFSVEQFF. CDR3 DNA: TGTGCCAGCAGCTTTAGCGTTGAGCAGTTCTTC.

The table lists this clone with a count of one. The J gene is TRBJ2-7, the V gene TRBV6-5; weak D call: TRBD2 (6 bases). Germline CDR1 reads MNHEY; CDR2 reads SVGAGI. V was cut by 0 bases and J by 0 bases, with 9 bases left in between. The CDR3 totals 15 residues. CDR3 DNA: TGTGCCAGCAGTTACTCCACCGGGAGCTCCTACGAGCAGTACTTC. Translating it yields CASSYSTGSSYEQYF.

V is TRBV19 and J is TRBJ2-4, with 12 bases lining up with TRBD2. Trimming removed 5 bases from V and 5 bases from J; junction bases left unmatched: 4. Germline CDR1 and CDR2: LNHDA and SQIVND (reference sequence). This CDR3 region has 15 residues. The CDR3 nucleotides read TGTGCCAGTAGTGACCGACTAGCGGGAGAAAACATTCAGTACTTC. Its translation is CASSDRLAGENIQYF.

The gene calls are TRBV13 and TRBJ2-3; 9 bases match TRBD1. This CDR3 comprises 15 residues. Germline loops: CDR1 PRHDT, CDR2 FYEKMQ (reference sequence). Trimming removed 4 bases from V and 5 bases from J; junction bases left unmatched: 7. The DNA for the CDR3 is TGTGCCAGCAGCTGGGGGACAGGGTTGATAGATACGCAGTATTTT. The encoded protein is CASSWGTGLIDTQYF.

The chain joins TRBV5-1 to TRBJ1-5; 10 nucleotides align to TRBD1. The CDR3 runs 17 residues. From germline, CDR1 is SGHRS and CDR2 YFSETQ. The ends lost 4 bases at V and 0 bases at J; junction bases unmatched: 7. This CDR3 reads CASSLGQGPYSNQPQHF. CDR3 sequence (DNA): TGCGCCAGCAGCCTGGGACAGGGGCCATATAGCAATCAGCCCCAGCATTTT.

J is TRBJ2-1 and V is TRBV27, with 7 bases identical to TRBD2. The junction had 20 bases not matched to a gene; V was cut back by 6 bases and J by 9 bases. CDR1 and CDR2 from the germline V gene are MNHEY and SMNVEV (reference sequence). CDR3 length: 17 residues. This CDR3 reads CASRPGGAGVPTPEQFF. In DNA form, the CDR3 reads TGTGCCAGCAGGCCGGGTGGGGCGGGGGTCCCCACACCTGAGCAGTTCTTC.

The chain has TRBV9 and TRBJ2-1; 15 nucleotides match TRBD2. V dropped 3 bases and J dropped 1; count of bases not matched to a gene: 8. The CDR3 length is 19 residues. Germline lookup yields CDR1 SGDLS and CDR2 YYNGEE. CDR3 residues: CASSGRTSGRAWSYNEQFF. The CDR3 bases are TGTGCCAGCAGCGGACGGACTAGCGGGAGGGCCTGGTCCTACAATGAGCAGTTCTTC.

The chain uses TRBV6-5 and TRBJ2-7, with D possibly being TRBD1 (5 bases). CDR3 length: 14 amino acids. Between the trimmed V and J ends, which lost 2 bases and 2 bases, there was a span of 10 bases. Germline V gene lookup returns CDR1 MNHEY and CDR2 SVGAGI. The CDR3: CASSYRGTAYEQYF. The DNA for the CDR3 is TGTGCCAGCAGTTACAGGGGAACCGCCTACGAGCAGTACTTC.

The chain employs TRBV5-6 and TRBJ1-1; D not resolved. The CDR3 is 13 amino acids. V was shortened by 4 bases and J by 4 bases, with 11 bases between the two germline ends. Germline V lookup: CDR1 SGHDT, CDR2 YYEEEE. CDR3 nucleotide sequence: TGTGCCAGCAGCCAGACTAGCGTCACTGAAGCTTTCTTT. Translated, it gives CASSQTSVTEAFF.

The CDR3 bases are TGCGCCAGCAGCCAGGGACTAGCGGTTTACAATGAGCAGTTCTTC. Its translation: CASSQGLAVYNEQFF. The chain couples TRBV4-3 to TRBJ2-1; TRBD2 matches 11 bases. Trimming took 3 bases from V and 4 from J; bases not matched to a gene: 2. The CDR3 length is 15 residues. Germline V lookup: CDR1 LGHNA, CDR2 YSLEER.

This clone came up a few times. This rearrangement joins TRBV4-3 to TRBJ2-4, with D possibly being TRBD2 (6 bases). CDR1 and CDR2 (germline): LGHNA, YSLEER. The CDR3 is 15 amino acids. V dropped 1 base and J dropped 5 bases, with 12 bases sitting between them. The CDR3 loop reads CASSQGGEFENIQYF. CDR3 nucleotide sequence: TGCGCCAGCAGCCAAGGGGGGGAGTTCGAAAACATTCAGTACTTC.

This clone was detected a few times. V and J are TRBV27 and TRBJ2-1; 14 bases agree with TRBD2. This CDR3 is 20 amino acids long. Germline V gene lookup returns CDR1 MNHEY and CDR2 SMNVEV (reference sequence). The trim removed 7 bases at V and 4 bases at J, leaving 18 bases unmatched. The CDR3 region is CASMPGLAGGSAIFYNEQFF. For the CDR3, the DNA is TGTGCCAGCATGCCAGGACTAGCGGGGGGTTCCGCCATATTTTACAATGAGCAGTTCTTC.

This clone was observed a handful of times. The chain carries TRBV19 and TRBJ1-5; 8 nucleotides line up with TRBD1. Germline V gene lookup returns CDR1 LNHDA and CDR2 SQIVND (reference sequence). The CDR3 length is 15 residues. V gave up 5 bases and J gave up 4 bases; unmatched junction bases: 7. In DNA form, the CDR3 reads TGTGCCAGTAGTGTGGACAGGGTGGGAAATCAGCCCCAGCATTTT. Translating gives CASSVDRVGNQPQHF.

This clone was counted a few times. The CDR3 DNA reads TGTGCCAGCAGTGGACCGACAGGGTTGGGCACTGAAGCTTTCTTT. Amino acids: CASSGPTGLGTEAFF. The gene calls are TRBV28 and TRBJ1-1; TRBD1 matches at 7 bases. V dropped 5 bases and J dropped 4; count of bases not matched to a gene: 10. The CDR3 spans 15 residues. Germline V gives CDR1 MDHEN, CDR2 SYDVKM.